This T cell receptor beta chain was recorded in a study of cytomegalovirus exposure and HLA in healthy donors. A remark on this clone: Its antigen is not identified.

General study results and limits: Most CMV-associated TCR beta chains were later found to appear HLA-restricted. The records held CMV serostatus as the only immune exposure information. It is likely that the observed cluster of highly shared sequence variants was a sequencing artifact.

The PCR was carried out with 60 Vbeta primers and 13 Jbeta primers. Produced via immunoSEQ multiplex PCR; TCRdb's table is partial and in-frame only. The profile shows about 61,000 clones, 80% to 90% of them singletons. Sequenced: PBMCs. The sequence derives from a man between 25 and 39 years old in good health and CMV-seropositive.

In nucleotides, the CDR3 is TGCGCCAGCAGTTCACCAGGGGGCACCTACGAGCAGTACTTC. It encodes CASSSPGGTYEQYF. The V call is TRBV4-1, the J call TRBJ2-7, with 8 bases lining up with TRBD1. CDR3 length: 14 amino acids. The ends lost 6 bases at V and 2 bases at J; junction bases unmatched: 6. The germline CDR1 and CDR2 sequences are MGHRA and YSYEKL.